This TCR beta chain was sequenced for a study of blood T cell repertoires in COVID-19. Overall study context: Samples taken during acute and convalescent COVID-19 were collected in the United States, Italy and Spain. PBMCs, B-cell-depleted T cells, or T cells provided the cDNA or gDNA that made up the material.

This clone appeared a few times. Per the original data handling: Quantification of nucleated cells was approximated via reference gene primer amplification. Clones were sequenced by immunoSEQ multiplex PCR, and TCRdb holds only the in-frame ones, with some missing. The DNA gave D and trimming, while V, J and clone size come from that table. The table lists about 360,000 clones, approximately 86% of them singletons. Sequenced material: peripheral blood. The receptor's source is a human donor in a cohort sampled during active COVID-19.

The CDR3 loop reads CASSTGDYGYTF. CDR3 DNA: TGTGCCAGCAGTACAGGGGACTATGGCTACACCTTC. The chain is built from TRBV28 and TRBJ1-2, with 7 bases that match TRBD1. V dropped 5 bases and J dropped 3; count of bases not matched to a gene: 0. The CDR3 extends over 12 amino acids. From germline, CDR1 is MDHEN and CDR2 SYDVKM.